This is a list of T cell receptor beta chains from one sample in a study of blood T cells in healthy people across ages. TCRdb redid the calling of the 5' RACE reads with MiXCR, one entry per CDR3 protein. The table records 980,000 or so distinct CDR3 sequences, about 48% of them present only once. Material for sequencing was blood. The receptors stem from a man aged 25-45 years in good health. Each CDR3 is given with its conserved first and last residue. The order of the fields is D gene, J gene, V gene, clone size, CDR3 DNA, CDR3 protein. A D gene is named only where the DNA matches it firmly. Size is omitted from some rows. Given values are once, few, many or a class for expanded clones.

TRBD1 | TRBJ1-5 | TRBV5-4 | . | TGTGCCAGCAGCCCCGGGACAGCTGGGAATCAGCCCCAGCATTTT | CASSPGTAGNQPQHF
. | TRBJ2-5 | TRBV7-2 | . | TGTACCAGCAGCCAGACCACAGGCGCCAGAGAGCAGTACTTC | CTSSQTTGAREQYF
TRBD1 | TRBJ1-2 | TRBV4-1 | few | TGCGCCAGCAGCCAACCACCGTTTGCAGGGGGACCTAACTATGGCTACACCTTC | CASSQPPFAGGPNYGYTF
. | TRBJ2-5 | TRBV11-3 | . | TGTGCCAGCAGCCCGGGACCGCCGTTTCCCCAGTACTTC | CASSPGPPFPQYF
. | TRBJ2-3 | TRBV20-1 | . | TGCAGTGCAGGGAGAGGGGACTCGCCCCAGCACGGCGATACGCAGTATTTT | CSAGRGDSPQHGDTQYF
TRBD1 | TRBJ1-2 | TRBV18 | few | TGTGCCAGCTCACTTGGACAGGATTTATATGGCTACACCTTC | CASSLGQDLYGYTF
TRBD2 | TRBJ2-7 | TRBV6-1 | few | TGTGCCAGTAAGACTAGCGGTCCCAACGAGCAGTACTTC | CASKTSGPNEQYF
. | TRBJ1-2 | TRBV4-3 | few | TGCGCCAGCAGCCAAGATCGGCAGACAGGAACCTATGGCTACACCTTC | CASSQDRQTGTYGYTF
. | TRBJ2-2 | TRBV28 | . | TGTGCCAGCCGTCCCCCACCGTTAGTAGGGGTAGAATTATTCGGCGAGCTGTTTTTT | CASRPPPLVGVELFGELFF
TRBD1 | TRBJ2-5 | TRBV4-3 | . | TGCGCCAGCAGCCAAACCGTGACAGGGCTCGGAGAGACCCAGTACTTC | CASSQTVTGLGETQYF
. | TRBJ2-1 | TRBV24-1 | few | TGTGCCACCAGGGGCGGAGGGGGCGTCAGGAATGAGCAGTTCTTC | CATRGGGGVRNEQFF
. | TRBJ2-7 | TRBV6-2/TRBV6-3 | . | TGTGCCAGCACCTCGGCCCCCTACTACGAGCAGTACTTC | CASTSAPYYEQYF
. | TRBJ2-3 | TRBV27 | . | TGTGCCAGCAGAACCCGGAATACGCAGTATTTT | CASRTRNTQYF
TRBD1 | TRBJ2-3 | TRBV6-5 | . | TGTGCCAGCAGTTACTCTATTTATAAAGGGACAGGGAGCACAGATACGCAGTATTTT | CASSYSIYKGTGSTDTQYF
. | TRBJ1-5 | TRBV7-8 | . | TGTGCCAGCGGCAGACGGGGGGGCAATCAGCCCCAGCATTTT | CASGRRGGNQPQHF
. | TRBJ2-5 | TRBV12-3/TRBV12-4 | few | TGTGCCAGCAGTTTTACAGGGGGGGTGGAGACCCAGTACTTC | CASSFTGGVETQYF
TRBD2 | TRBJ2-1 | TRBV5-1 | few | TGCGCCAGCGGGGAGGGGAGCAATGAGCAGTTCTTC | CASGEGSNEQFF
TRBD1 | TRBJ1-4 | TRBV5-1 | . | TGCGCCAGCAGCTTGGGGACAGGGGACGAGTCTAATGAAAAACTGTTTTTT | CASSLGTGDESNEKLFF
. | TRBJ1-6 | TRBV20-1 | . | TGCAGTGCGCACTCCCCGGGATACGCCGTTAATAATTCACCCCTCCACTTT | CSAHSPGYAVNNSPLHF
. | TRBJ1-1 | TRBV6-1 | . | TGTGCCAGCAATGGGAACCCTGAAGGCGCTGAAGCTTTCTTT | CASNGNPEGAEAFF
TRBD1 | TRBJ2-1 | TRBV6-5 | many | TGTGCCAGCAGTTACGAGGGGACAGGCTGGGCGAATGAGCAGTTCTTC | CASSYEGTGWANEQFF
. | TRBJ2-1 | TRBV16 | . | TGTGCCAGCAGCCACCCACAGGGCGTTGGCAATGAGCAGTTCTTC | CASSHPQGVGNEQFF
. | TRBJ1-1 | TRBV5-1 | few | TGCGCCAGCAGCTTGGGGGCCGGGGGGCCGTACACTGAAGCTTTCTTT | CASSLGAGGPYTEAFF
TRBD1 | TRBJ2-7 | TRBV29-1 | . | TGCAGCGCCGGAACAGGGGTGGGCCCCTACGAGCAGTACTTC | CSAGTGVGPYEQYF
TRBD1 | TRBJ1-2 | TRBV6-1 | . | TGTGCCAGCAGTGAAGCCTCAGGGGGGTGGCCGGTGTTCTATGGCTACACCTTC | CASSEASGGWPVFYGYTF
. | TRBJ2-7 | TRBV4-3 | . | TGCGCCAGCGGCCAGGCTCGGACTGCATACTACGAGCAGTACTTC | CASGQARTAYYEQYF
. | TRBJ2-7 | TRBV9 | . | TGTGCCAGCAGCGTATCGGAGTTCTACGAGCAGTACTTC | CASSVSEFYEQYF
TRBD2 | TRBJ2-3 | TRBV20-1 | . | TGCAGTGCTATAGAACTAGCGGGCCCAGATACGCAGTATTTT | CSAIELAGPDTQYF
TRBD2 | TRBJ2-7 | TRBV29-1 | few | TGCAGCGTTGAAACTAGCGGGTACTACGAGCAGTACTTC | CSVETSGYYEQYF
. | TRBJ1-1 | TRBV6-5 | few | TGTGCCAGCAGTCAAGGGAGTGGGACTGAAGCTTTCTTT | CASSQGSGTEAFF
. | TRBJ1-1 | TRBV2 | few | TGTGCCAGCAGTGAGGGTCGCAAGGGCACTGAAGCTTTCTTT | CASSEGRKGTEAFF
. | TRBJ2-3 | TRBV4-1 | . | TGCGCCAGCAGCCAAGAAGGCAAAGTGCTAGAGGGCACAGATACGCAGTATTTT | CASSQEGKVLEGTDTQYF
. | TRBJ1-4 | TRBV7-9 | . | TGTGCCAGCAGCTTTGTGAAGGAGAATGAAAAACTGTTTTTT | CASSFVKENEKLFF
TRBD1 | TRBJ2-1 | TRBV6-5 | . | TGTGCCAGCAGTCGGGACAGGGATACCAATGAGCAGTTCTTC | CASSRDRDTNEQFF
. | TRBJ1-1 | TRBV5-1 | . | TGCGCCAGCAGGGACGCCCGGGGAGGGACTGAAGCTTTCTTT | CASRDARGGTEAFF
. | TRBJ1-4 | TRBV7-9 | . | TGTGCCAGCAGCTTCGGGGTCAGTGAAAAACTGTTTTTT | CASSFGVSEKLFF
TRBD2 | TRBJ2-5 | TRBV10-3 | . | TGTGCCATCAGAGAGAGGACTAGCCAAGAGACCCAGTACTTC | CAIRERTSQETQYF
TRBD1 | TRBJ1-2 | TRBV12-3/TRBV12-4 | few | TGTGCCAGCAGTCCACCGGGACAGAGACTAAAATATGGCTACACCTTC | CASSPPGQRLKYGYTF
. | TRBJ1-1 | TRBV20-1 | many | TGCAGTGCCCGCGGATATGAGGGGAACACTGAAGCTTTCTTT | CSARGYEGNTEAFF
. | TRBJ1-6 | TRBV12-3/TRBV12-4 | few | TGTGCCAGCAGCCCAAGGGGGGATTCACCCCTCCACTTT | CASSPRGDSPLHF
. | TRBJ1-2 | TRBV5-1 | . | TGCGCCAGCGATACGGGGGGTGGCTACACCTTC | CASDTGGGYTF
. | TRBJ2-3 | TRBV2 | . | TGTGCCAGCGAGGAGAGAGTTGGCACAGATACGCAGTATTTT | CASEERVGTDTQYF
. | TRBJ2-1 | TRBV6-1 | few | TGTGCCAGCAGTGAAGAGTTTGGGAGTTCGAATGAGCAGTTCTTC | CASSEEFGSSNEQFF
. | TRBJ1-1 | TRBV20-1 | . | TGCAGTGCTAGAACCTCAGGCACTGAAGCTTTCTTT | CSARTSGTEAFF
. | TRBJ2-6 | TRBV4-3 | few | TGCGCCAGCAGCCAAGATCATTGGGGGTCTTTAGGGGCCAACGTCCTGACTTTC | CASSQDHWGSLGANVLTF
. | TRBJ1-2 | TRBV28 | . | TGTGCCAGCAGTTCCCCTTGGGAGGGCTACACCTTC | CASSSPWEGYTF
. | TRBJ1-2 | TRBV5-1 | . | TGCGCCAGCAGTCTTGACACATCCTATGGCTACACCTTC | CASSLDTSYGYTF
. | TRBJ1-2 | TRBV20-1 | . | TGCAGTTCTAGAATAGGGGACGGCGCCTATGGCTACACCTTC | CSSRIGDGAYGYTF
. | TRBJ2-3 | TRBV12-3/TRBV12-4 | . | TGTGCCAGCAGTAGAGTGGGTTCCAATACGCAGTATTTT | CASSRVGSNTQYF
. | TRBJ2-7 | TRBV27 | . | TGTGCCAGCAGTTTATCCGAAGGGGGGCGAATATACAATGAGCAGTACTTC | CASSLSEGGRIYNEQYF
. | TRBJ2-1 | TRBV25-1 | . | TGTGCCAGTATAGCCGTCCTAGGCAATGAGCAGTTCTTC | CASIAVLGNEQFF
. | TRBJ2-7 | TRBV24-1 | few | TGTGCCACCAGTGATTTGGTGCAGGGCTACGAGCAGTACTTC | CATSDLVQGYEQYF
. | TRBJ2-7 | TRBV4-3 | . | TGCGCCAGCAGCCAAGATCGACGGTATTACGAGCAGTACTTC | CASSQDRRYYEQYF
. | TRBJ1-1 | TRBV7-2 | . | TGTGCCAGCAGCTTACCTACTCACACTGAAGCTTTCTTT | CASSLPTHTEAFF
TRBD1 | TRBJ2-4 | TRBV27 | . | TGTGCCAGCAGTTCCTCGAGACAGGGGGGCATTCAGTACTTC | CASSSSRQGGIQYF